One and the same sample provided the 23 T cell receptor beta chains below, sequenced in a study of regulatory T cells in long-lasting Graves disease. According to the study, TCR beta libraries were built with iRepertoire HTBI primers and CDR3-region Arm-PCR. TCRdb itself ran the multiplex PCR reads through MiXCR, one entry per CDR3 protein. The repertoire holds under 700,000 distinct CDR3 sequences, with about 16% as singletons. Time point here: newly diagnosed GD, antithyroid drugs for less than 3 months. RNA from PBMCs was the source of the TCR library. The sample also formed part of further work on T cells in Graves' hyperthyroidism and ophthalmopathy.

The material was peripheral blood mononuclear cells (PBMCs), obtained at new diagnosis, from a patient treated with antithyroid drugs. The origin of the receptors is a woman aged 35-60 years with Graves disease.

Many counts were recorded for this clonotype. The CDR3 nucleotides are TGCGCCAGCAGCTTGGCTCAGAGGGCTGAAGCTTTCTTT. The encoded protein is CASSLAQRAEAFF. The genes are TRBV5-1 and TRBJ1-1; no clear D. Germline V gene sequence: CDR1 SGHRS, CDR2 YFSETQ. V lost 0 bases, J lost 6 bases, and 9 bases lay in between. This CDR3 is built from 13 residues.

This clonotype was observed a few times. The junction differs from germline at one of its ends, possibly a read error. This sequence joins TRBV7-2 and TRBJ1-4; TRBD1 matches at 9 bases. CDR1 and CDR2 from the germline V gene are SGHTA and FQGNSA. The CDR3 runs 14 residues. CDR3 sequence: CASSLDGTGTKLSF. CDR3 DNA: TGTGCCAGCAGCTTAGATGGGACAGGGACAAAACTGTCTTTT.

The table lists this clonotype with many counts. This sequence joins TRBV20-1 and TRBJ2-3, with TRBD2 matching 8 bases. Looked up from germline, CDR1 is DFQATT and CDR2 is SNEGSKA (reference sequence). The CDR3 is 16 residues long. The ends lost 4 bases at V and 0 bases at J; junction bases unmatched: 9. As DNA, the CDR3 is TGCAGTGCTACCGGGGGGGATGAAGCTAGCACAGATACGCAGTATTTT. Amino acid sequence: CSATGGDEASTDTQYF.

This clonotype showed up just a few times. V is TRBV29-1 and J is TRBJ2-7; D is perhaps TRBD2 (5 bases). Looked up from germline, CDR1 is SQVTM and CDR2 is ANQGSEA. This CDR3 comprises 10 residues. V was clipped by 6 bases and J by 6 bases, with 9 bases between them. The CDR3 spells CSVRDIEQYF. CDR3 nucleotide sequence: TGCAGCGTCCGGGATATCGAGCAGTACTTC.

The rearrangement uses TRBV13 and TRBJ1-1; TRBD1 aligns across 7 bases. Germline CDR1 and CDR2: PRHDT and FYEKMQ (reference sequence). The CDR3 runs 17 residues. The junction had 14 bases not matched to a gene; V was cut back by 4 bases and J by 3 bases. The CDR3 region has the DNA TGTGCCAGCAGCTCCTCCGTCCGCGGGACAGCAGACACTGAAGCTTTCTTT. Translated, it gives CASSSSVRGTADTEAFF.

This clonotype was counted only a few times. Sequence at one end of the junction differs from germline and may be a read error. The chain employs TRBV6-1 and TRBJ1-2, with TRBD1 matching over 7 bases. The CDR3 is 13 residues long. The germline V gene encodes CDR1 MNHNS and CDR2 SASEGT. CDR3 region: CAGSRDRNYGYTF. The CDR3 DNA reads TGTGCCGGCAGTCGGGACAGAAACTATGGCTACACCTTC.

This clonotype was detected ten times or more. The chain combines TRBV7-9 with TRBJ1-3, with 9 bases matching TRBD1. V shed 5 bases and J 0 bases; nucleotides not matched to a gene: 2. The CDR3 is made up of 15 amino acids. Germline CDR1 and CDR2: SEHNR and FQNEAQ (reference sequence). CDR3 DNA: TGTGCCAGCAGCCTGGGACAGGGCTCTGGAAACACCATATATTTT. This translates into CASSLGQGSGNTIYF. The whole variable domain, remainder taken from reference TRBV7-9 and TRBJ1-3, is DTGVSQNPRHKITKRGQNVTFRCDPISEHNRLYWYRQTLGQGPEFLTYFQNEAQLEKSRLLSDRFSAERPKGSFSTLEIQRTEQGDSAMYLCASSLGQGSGNTIYFGEGSWLTVV.

The rearrangement links TRBV10-1 to TRBJ2-1, with 7 bases fitting TRBD2. J gave up 5 bases and V 4 bases, and 2 bases lay outside the gene matches. The CDR3 covers 13 residues. The V gene's germline CDR1 is WNHNN and CDR2 SYGVQD (reference sequence). The CDR3 spells CASSATSDNEQFF. The DNA of the CDR3 is TGCGCCAGCAGTGCTACTAGCGACAATGAGCAGTTCTTC.

This clonotype has at least ten counts. The chain carries TRBV3-1 and TRBJ2-3, with 8 nucleotides matching TRBD2. V lost 11 bases, J lost 2 bases, and 3 bases stayed unmatched. CDR3 length: 12 residues. Per the germline V gene, CDR1 is LGHDT and CDR2 is YNNKEL (reference sequence). The CDR3, as DNA: TGTGCCGCGGGGGGCACCACAGATACGCAGTATTTT. Translating gives CAAGGTTDTQYF.

This clonotype was counted between two and nine times. V is TRBV5-1 and J is TRBJ1-1; a weak D match, TRBD1 (5 bases). V lost 4 bases and J lost 7, with 14 bases in between. The CDR3 length is 13 residues. Germline V gene lookup returns CDR1 SGHRS and CDR2 YFSETQ. The CDR3 loop reads CASSRGSWNEAFF. The CDR3, as DNA: TGCGCCAGCAGCAGGGGCTCGTGGAATGAAGCTTTCTTT.

This clonotype was seen ten or more times. The V and J genes are TRBV6-5 and TRBJ2-1; TRBD2 agrees at 7 bases. In germline, CDR1 is MNHEY, CDR2 SVGAGI. The CDR3 covers 14 residues. V shed 4 bases and J 5 bases; nucleotides not matched to a gene: 5. CDR3 protein: CASSSAGTNNEQFF. Written as DNA, the CDR3 is TGTGCCAGCAGTTCCGCCGGGACTAACAATGAGCAGTTCTTC.

Worth noting for this clonotype: The limits of the CDR3 on the DNA are not certain, so only TCRdb's listed CDR3 is given. The genes are TRBV29-1 and TRBJ2-3. The CDR3 has 11 residues if both end residues are counted. Germline V gene lookup returns CDR1 SQVTM and CDR2 ANQGSEA. CDR3 in amino acids: CSVASGTEVFF.

In its sample, this clonotype was seen many times. The chain links TRBV20-1 to TRBJ2-3; maybe TRBD2 (6 bases). V was trimmed by 6 bases and J by 4 bases, leaving 14 bases between them. This CDR3 contains 13 residues. Germline CDR1 reads DFQATT; CDR2 reads SNEGSKA (reference sequence). For the CDR3, the DNA is TGCAGTGCCCCTAGCCCGGGGGCAGATACGCAGTATTTT. Its translation is CSAPSPGADTQYF.

The rearrangement uses TRBV28 and TRBJ1-4; 7 bases match TRBD1. Germline-derived CDR1 and CDR2 are MDHEN and SYDVKM. The CDR3 is 15 residues long. Trimming cost V 4 bases and J 5 bases; bases outside gene matches: 7. The CDR3 sequence: CASSSRGQRNEKLFF. DNA of the CDR3: TGTGCCAGCAGTTCTCGGGGACAGAGAAATGAAAAACTGTTTTTT. Full variable domain (missing parts from reference TRBV28 and TRBJ1-4): DVKVTQSSRYLVKRTGEKVFLECVQDMDHENMFWYRQDPGLGLRLIYFSYDVKMKEKGDIPEGYSVSREKKERFSLILESASTNQTSMYLCASSSRGQRNEKLFFGSGTQLSVL.

The V call is TRBV5-4, the J call TRBJ2-3; D remains unclear. Trimming cost V 4 bases and J 0 bases, with 9 bases left between them. The length of the CDR3 is 14 residues. Germline V CDR1 and CDR2: SGHNT, YYREEE (reference sequence). Here the CDR3 reads CASSTTSSTDTQYF. As DNA, the CDR3 is TGTGCCAGCAGCACTACTTCGAGCACAGATACGCAGTATTTT.

In this sample, this clonotype turned up many times. The rearrangement joins TRBV12-3 or TRBV12-4 to TRBJ1-6; D gene uncertain. The CDR3 covers 11 residues. V was trimmed by 7 bases and J by 10 bases, leaving 8 bases between them. CDR3 sequence reads: CASTPYSPLHF. Written as DNA, the CDR3 is TGTGCCAGCACTCCCTACTCACCCCTCCACTTT.

The table lists this clonotype with a few counts. This chain connects TRBV19 to TRBJ1-2; no firm D call. The germline V gene encodes CDR1 LNHDA and CDR2 SQIVND (reference sequence). CDR3 length: 14 amino acids. Between the trimmed V and J ends, which lost 3 bases and 6 bases, there was a span of 14 bases. CDR3 nucleotide sequence: TGTGCCAGTAGTATTCAGAACGGGGTGGATGGCTACACCTTC. Translation gives CASSIQNGVDGYTF. The full variable domain, with the rest looked up from reference TRBV19 and TRBJ1-2, is DGGITQSPKYLFRKEGQNVTLSCEQNLNHDAMYWYRQDPGQGLRLIYYSQIVNDFQKGDIAEGYSVSREKKESFPLTVTSAQKNPTAFYLCASSIQNGVDGYTFGSGTRLTVV.

This clonotype was picked up many times. The chain joins TRBV5-6 to TRBJ1-2, with D possibly TRBD1 on 5 matching bases. CDR3 length equals 14 residues. Trimming took 0 bases from V and 6 from J, leaving 12 bases between them. Germline CDR1 is SGHDT and CDR2 is YYEEEE. The CDR3 here is CASSLEARDNGYTF. DNA for the CDR3: TGTGCCAGCAGCTTGGAGGCCAGGGATAATGGCTACACCTTC.

This clonotype was seen more than once but under ten times. J is TRBJ1-5 and V is TRBV27, with 9 bases that match TRBD1. The CDR3 loop spans 14 amino acids. Losses at the gene ends were 5 bases for V and 6 bases for J; bases not matched to a gene: 5. The germline V gene encodes CDR1 MNHEY and CDR2 SMNVEV (reference sequence). The CDR3 spells CASSRTGEAQPQHF. The CDR3 DNA follows: TGTGCCAGCAGTCGGACAGGGGAGGCTCAGCCCCAGCATTTT.

This clonotype appeared a few times. The J gene is TRBJ1-1, the V gene TRBV4-1; TRBD1 matches at 7 bases. CDR1 and CDR2 from the germline V gene are MGHRA and YSYEKL. The CDR3 loop spans 14 amino acids. V dropped 4 bases and J dropped 13; count of bases not matched to a gene: 15. The CDR3 is CASSPGAQGDIVFF. The CDR3 coding sequence is TGCGCCAGCAGCCCCGGGGCGCAGGGGGACATCGTTTTCTTT.

The V call is TRBV6-1, the J call TRBJ2-7; D may be TRBD1 (6 bases). The CDR3 is made up of 16 amino acids. The V and J ends lost 4 bases and 0 bases respectively, with 16 bases between them. The germline V gene has CDR1 MNHNS and CDR2 SASEGT. The CDR3: CASSGTGLTSSYEQYF. DNA of the CDR3: TGTGCCAGCAGTGGAACAGGGCTTACAAGCTCCTACGAGCAGTACTTC.

The gene calls are TRBV29-1 and TRBJ1-2, with D uncertain. V lost 3 bases, J lost 8 bases, and 19 bases lay in between. Germline CDR1 SQVTM, CDR2 ANQGSEA. There are 14 residues in the CDR3. Here the CDR3 reads CSVEGPRAQQGYTF. The CDR3 DNA is TGCAGCGTTGAGGGCCCTAGGGCCCAGCAAGGCTACACCTTC.

Ten or more counts support this clonotype. This chain connects TRBV6-2 or TRBV6-3 to TRBJ2-3; TRBD1 might be the D (5 bases). This CDR3 spans 15 amino acids. V was clipped by 5 bases and J by 2 bases, with 14 bases between them. Germline-derived CDR1 and CDR2 are MNHEY and SVGEGT. The CDR3 DNA reads TGTGCCAGCAGTACGGATGAGACAGTCACAGATACGCAGTATTTT. Amino acid sequence: CASSTDETVTDTQYF.